This entry lists 13 T cell receptor beta chains sequenced from one sample in a study of T cell clonotyping in hematopoietic cell transplantation. The method was immunoSEQ multiplex PCR; TCRdb's version includes in-frame clones alone and lacks a portion of them. This sample has about 15,000 clones; around 86% occur once, and the top ten carry over 10%. Here the sequenced sample was PBMCs, taken 100 days after allogeneic stem cell transplant. Every receptor here comes from a male patient in his fifties who had an allogeneic stem cell transplant from an unrelated donor, so T cells may come from the graft donor. Some clones in this sample may be carry-over from other donors' samples.

The chain employs TRBV30 and TRBJ2-5; possibly TRBD1 or TRBD2 for D (6 bases each). The CDR3 consists of 15 residues. The ends were cut back, 3 bases at V and 5 bases at J, with 19 bases in the middle. In germline, CDR1 is GTSNPN, CDR2 SVGIG (reference sequence). The CDR3 loop reads CAWSHALGAGETQYF. CDR3 in DNA: TGTGCCTGGAGCCATGCTCTGGGGGCGGGGGAGACCCAGTACTTC.

This clone was picked up one time. This chain connects TRBV4-2 to TRBJ2-5; 7 positions agree with TRBD2. This CDR3 has 18 residues. Germline-derived CDR1 and CDR2 are LGHNA and YNFKEQ. With V trimmed by 0 bases and J by 4 bases, 14 bases remained unmatched. The CDR3 protein is CASSQDLTSAGEGETQYF. The CDR3 coding sequence is TGTGCCAGCAGCCAAGATCTAACCTCGGCGGGAGAGGGAGAGACCCAGTACTTC.

The chain is built from TRBV5-8 and TRBJ2-3, with D uncertain. The CDR3 runs 12 residues. Trimming cost V 5 bases and J 5 bases, with 9 bases left between them. Germline V CDR1 and CDR2: SGHTS, YDEGEE. The CDR3 sequence is CASSLVQDTQYF. The CDR3 bases are TGTGCCAGCAGTCTCGTGCAAGATACGCAGTATTTT.

This chain joins TRBV4-2 and TRBJ2-1; no reliable D call. Trimming took off 0 bases at V and 9 bases at J, with 9 bases between the two ends. This CDR3 is 13 amino acids long. The germline CDR1 and CDR2 sequences are LGHNA and YNFKEQ. In DNA form, the CDR3 reads TGTGCCAGCAGCCAAGAAACAGAAAGTGAGCAGTTCTTC. It yields the protein CASSQETESEQFF.

The chain is built from TRBV4-1 and TRBJ2-1, with TRBD1 matching 7 bases. The CDR3 consists of 16 residues. Trimming at V came to 1 base and at J to 5 bases, leaving 8 bases not matched to a gene. In germline, CDR1 is MGHRA, CDR2 YSYEKL. This CDR3 reads CASSQGPATGDNEQFF. The CDR3 DNA follows: TGCGCCAGCAGCCAAGGACCGGCCACAGGGGACAATGAGCAGTTCTTC.

This chain connects TRBV2 to TRBJ2-5; no definite D call. Trimming removed 6 bases from V and 2 bases from J, with 13 bases in between. The CDR3 consists of 14 residues. Looked up from germline, CDR1 is SNHLY and CDR2 is FYNNEI. The CDR3 nucleotides read TGTGCCAGCAGGGCAACCGGGCCACAAGAGACCCAGTACTTC. This gives the protein CASRATGPQETQYF.

This chain uses TRBV7-3 with TRBJ2-2, with D hard to call. This CDR3 comprises 13 residues. Germline V gene sequence: CDR1 SGHTA, CDR2 FQGTGA. Trimming pared 3 bases from V and 7 bases from J, leaving 9 bases between. Written as DNA, the CDR3 is TGTGCCAGCAGCTTCCGCATGGGCGGGGAGCTGTTTTTT. It yields the protein CASSFRMGGELFF. Looking up the rest from reference TRBV7-3 and TRBJ2-2 gives the full variable domain: GAGVSQTPSNKVTEKGKYVELRCDPISGHTALYWYRQSLGQGPEFLIYFQGTGAADDSGLPNDRFFAVRPEGSVSTLKIQRTERGDSAVYLCASSFRMGGELFFGEGSRLTVL.

V gene TRBV5-6 combines with J gene TRBJ2-5, with unresolved D. The V gene lost 0 bases and the J gene lost 3 bases, with 6 bases spanning the gap. The CDR3 length is 13 residues. Germline CDR1 and CDR2: SGHDT and YYEEEE. DNA for the CDR3: TGTGCCAGCAGCTTGGGGGCGGAAGAGACCCAGTACTTC. Its translation is CASSLGAEETQYF.

The V call is TRBV19, the J call TRBJ2-7; 9 bases agree with TRBD2. With 9 bases clipped from V and 4 bases from J, the junction kept 10 bases outside the gene matches. CDR3 length equals 14 residues. Germline values: CDR1 LNHDA, CDR2 SQIVND (reference sequence). This CDR3 reads CASRQSAGGYEQYF. The CDR3, as DNA: TGTGCCAGCCGTCAATCCGCGGGGGGGTACGAGCAGTACTTC. The entire variable domain, with the rest obtained from reference TRBV19 and TRBJ2-7, is as follows: DGGITQSPKYLFRKEGQNVTLSCEQNLNHDAMYWYRQDPGQGLRLIYYSQIVNDFQKGDIAEGYSVSREKKESFPLTVTSAQKNPTAFYLCASRQSAGGYEQYFGPGTRLTVT.

The CDR3 sequence: CASSLVRVPGELFF. The CDR3 region has the DNA TGTGCCAGCAGCTTAGTTAGGGTCCCCGGGGAGCTGTTTTTT. The V and J genes are TRBV7-3 and TRBJ2-2; D is undetermined. CDR1 is SGHTA and CDR2 is FQGTGA in the germline V gene. CDR3 length: 14 residues. V gave up 2 bases and J gave up 6 bases, with 10 bases separating them. Based on the CDR3 plus reference TRBV7-3 and TRBJ2-2, the full variable domain is GAGVSQTPSNKVTEKGKYVELRCDPISGHTALYWYRQSLGQGPEFLIYFQGTGAADDSGLPNDRFFAVRPEGSVSTLKIQRTERGDSAVYLCASSLVRVPGELFFGEGSRLTVL.

The DNA of the CDR3 is TGCGCCAGCAGCCAATGGGGCTTAAGCAATCAGCCCCAGCATTTT. Translated, it gives CASSQWGLSNQPQHF. The genes are TRBV4-1 and TRBJ1-5; D is possibly TRBD1 (5 bases). CDR1 is MGHRA and CDR2 is YSYEKL in the germline V gene. Trimming removed 2 bases from V and 1 base from J, with 9 bases in between. The CDR3 has 15 residues.

The chain joins TRBV5-1 to TRBJ2-5, with 10 bases aligning to TRBD1. With 3 bases clipped from V and 5 bases from J, the junction kept 4 bases outside the gene matches. The CDR3 is made up of 14 amino acids. Germline CDR1 SGHRS, CDR2 YFSETQ. The CDR3 loop is CASSSGQGEETQYF. In nucleotides, the CDR3 is TGCGCCAGCAGCTCCGGACAGGGGGAGGAGACCCAGTACTTC. Drawing the rest from reference TRBV5-1 and TRBJ2-5, the complete variable domain is KAGVTQTPRYLIKTRGQQVTLSCSPISGHRSVSWYQQTPGQGLQFLFEYFSETQRNKGNFPGRFSGRQFSNSRSEMNVSTLELGDSALYLCASSSGQGEETQYFGPGTRLLVL.

A few counts support this clone. The chain is built from TRBV4-1 and TRBJ1-5, with D unclear. The CDR3 covers 15 residues. The V end was cut by 4 bases, the J end by 1 base, with 11 bases between. Germline V gene data show CDR1 as MGHRA and CDR2 as YSYEKL. CDR3 protein: CASSPPSGSNQPQHF. The DNA of the CDR3 is TGCGCCAGCAGCCCCCCTAGCGGGAGCAATCAGCCCCAGCATTTT.